A few counts support the clone carrying this TCR beta chain. The record originates from a study of tumor-infiltrating lymphocytes in localized non-small cell lung cancer. In the study overall: Patients included smokers and never-smokers with various histologies, some sampled after neoadjuvant chemotherapy. Each patient gave resected tumor and non-adjacent uninvolved lung tissue.

Sequenced by immunoSEQ multiplex PCR; TCRdb stores in-frame clones only, minus some. The table shows about 9,200 clones, with roughly 63% occurring only once. The CDR3 spans 13 residues. The V end lost 7 bases, the J end lost 2 bases, and 13 bases lay between the germline ends. Germline values: CDR1 SGHRS, CDR2 YFSETQ. This clonotype was sampled from a human donor with non-small cell lung cancer. J is TRBJ2-7 and V is TRBV5-1; D is possibly TRBD2 (6 bases). Sequencing used uninvolved lung tissue not adjacent to the tumor. The DNA of the CDR3 is TGCGCCAGCGGGACCGGGAGCACCTACGAGCAGTACTTC. It encodes CASGTGSTYEQYF.